Listed below are T cell receptor beta chains from one sample, sequenced in a study of Ad26.COV2.S vaccination and SARS-CoV-2 variants. Clones were sequenced by immunoSEQ multiplex PCR, and TCRdb holds only the in-frame ones, with some missing. In the table there are about 350,000 clones, 88% of which are singletons. Sample: peripheral blood, taken in a trial of Ad26.COV2.S vaccine versus placebo. The receptors here all came from a person between 18 and 65 years old who received the Ad26.COV2.S COVID-19 vaccine or a placebo. CDR3s include the opening cysteine and the closing phenylalanine or tryptophan. Each record gives: D gene, clone size, V gene, J gene, CDR3 protein, CDR3 DNA. D genes are given only for firm matches. The listing skips clone size in some rows; elsewhere it reads once, few, many or a size class.

>-|-|TRBV20-1|TRBJ1-5
CSASGQDYSNQPQHF
TGCAGTGCTAGTGGGCAAGACTATAGCAATCAGCCCCAGCATTTT
>-|-|TRBV27|TRBJ1-1
CASSLEGGTEAFF
TGTGCCAGCAGTTTAGAGGGAGGCACTGAAGCTTTCTTT
>TRBD1|-|TRBV7-2|TRBJ1-2
CASSFTGQAHGYTF
TGTGCCAGCAGCTTTACTGGACAGGCTCATGGCTACACCTTC
>TRBD2|-|TRBV5-4|TRBJ2-1
CASSQGLTDYNEQFF
TGTGCCAGCAGCCAGGGACTAACAGACTACAATGAGCAGTTCTTC
>TRBD1|-|TRBV11-2|TRBJ1-2
CASSIPGGQVSTHGYTF
TGTGCCAGCAGCATCCCCGGGGGACAGGTTTCTACGCATGGCTACACCTTC
>TRBD2|-|TRBV3-1/TRBV3-2|TRBJ2-7
CASSQDLTSGGSEQYF
TGTGCCAGCAGCCAAGACCTTACTAGCGGGGGGAGCGAGCAGTACTTC
>-|-|TRBV19|TRBJ2-5
CASSIGGVLYGETQYF
TGTGCCAGTAGTATTGGCGGGGTTCTTTACGGGGAGACCCAGTACTTC
>-|-|TRBV19|TRBJ2-2
CATTLAGLNTGELFF
TGTGCCACCACGCTAGCCGGACTAAACACCGGGGAGCTGTTTTTT
>TRBD1|-|TRBV28|TRBJ1-2
CASSLGGQTAPGYTF
TGTGCCAGCAGTTTAGGGGGACAGACAGCCCCCGGCTACACCTTC
>TRBD1|-|TRBV6-2/TRBV6-3|TRBJ1-1
CASSLQGANTEAFF
TGTGCCAGCAGTTTGCAGGGGGCGAACACTGAAGCTTTCTTT
>-|-|TRBV28|TRBJ2-3
CASSFRAGGTDTQYF
TGTGCCAGCAGTTTTAGGGCAGGAGGCACAGATACGCAGTATTTT
>-|-|TRBV28|TRBJ2-7
CASSFTRTFYEQYF
TGTGCCAGCAGTTTCACGAGGACGTTCTACGAGCAGTACTTC
>-|-|TRBV9|TRBJ2-3
CASSVSVGGRDTDTQYF
TGTGCCAGCAGCGTATCTGTTGGGGGTCGAGACACAGATACGCAGTATTTT
>TRBD2|-|TRBV10-3|TRBJ2-7
CAISDRGTSGTYYEQYF
TGTGCCATCAGTGATCGCGGAACTAGCGGGACTTATTACGAGCAGTACTTC
>-|-|TRBV6-6|TRBJ2-5
CASSLGTGQTETQYF
TGTGCCAGCAGTTTAGGGACCGGGCAGACGGAGACCCAGTACTTC
>TRBD1|-|TRBV29-1|TRBJ2-7
CSAGQSLYEQYF
TGCAGCGCGGGACAGAGCCTCTACGAGCAGTACTTC
>-|-|TRBV5-6|TRBJ1-4
CASSFYLGTTNEKLFF
TGTGCCAGCAGCTTCTACTTGGGGACGACTAATGAAAAACTGTTTTTT
>-|-|TRBV7-3|TRBJ2-7
CASSLTRADEQYF
TGTGCCAGCAGCTTAACCAGGGCCGACGAGCAGTACTTC
>-|-|TRBV25-1|TRBJ1-2
CASSTPYDSDYGYTF
TGTGCCAGCAGTACCCCCTACGACAGTGACTATGGCTACACCTTC
>TRBD1|-|TRBV7-2|TRBJ1-2
CASSLAGTGGSGYTF
TGTGCCAGCAGCTTAGCCGGGACAGGGGGGTCCGGCTACACCTTC
>TRBD1|-|TRBV28|TRBJ1-6
CASSPSGQGDSPLHF
TGTGCCAGCAGTCCCTCGGGACAGGGAGATTCACCCCTCCACTTT
>TRBD1|few|TRBV27|TRBJ1-5
CASSPHRTGPYNQPQHF
TGTGCCAGCAGTCCTCATCGGACAGGGCCTTATAATCAGCCCCAGCATTTT
>TRBD2|-|TRBV7-9|TRBJ2-1
CASSLAGGNEQFF
TGTGCCAGCAGCTTAGCGGGAGGGAATGAGCAGTTCTTC
>TRBD1|-|TRBV29-1|TRBJ1-2
CSVEDGTGGSYGYTF
TGCAGCGTTGAAGACGGGACAGGGGGATCCTATGGCTACACCTTC
>-|once|TRBV15|TRBJ1-1
CATSRDSGATEAFF
TGTGCCACCAGCAGAGATTCAGGCGCCACTGAAGCTTTCTTT
>TRBD1|-|TRBV5-8|TRBJ1-4
CASSPGQGVGRNEKLFF
TGTGCCAGCAGCCCTGGACAGGGCGTGGGGAGAAATGAAAAACTGTTTTTT
>-|few|TRBV14|TRBJ1-1
CASRQGGGMNTEAFF
TGTGCCAGCAGACAAGGGGGGGGAATGAACACTGAAGCTTTCTTT
>TRBD2|-|TRBV28|TRBJ2-3
CASSIGLAGVTDTQYF
TGTGCCAGCAGTATTGGACTAGCGGGAGTTACAGATACGCAGTATTTT
>-|-|TRBV6-1|TRBJ1-3
CASSVGVGSSGNTIYF
TGTGCCAGCAGTGTAGGAGTGGGATCCTCTGGAAACACCATATATTTT
>TRBD2|-|TRBV7-8|TRBJ2-7
CASSLGGSRYEQYF
TGTGCCAGCAGCTTAGGCGGGAGTCGGTACGAGCAGTACTTC
>-|-|TRBV20-1|TRBJ1-1
CSASSYTHTEAFF
TGCAGTGCTAGTTCGTACACCCACACTGAAGCTTTCTTT
>-|-|TRBV19|TRBJ2-2
CASSRAGLTNTGELFF
TGTGCCAGTAGCCGGGCGGGACTCACGAACACCGGGGAGCTGTTTTTT
>-|-|TRBV4-2|TRBJ1-4
CASSQNIGAGIDNEKLFF
TGTGCCAGCAGCCAAAACATAGGGGCGGGGATTGATAATGAAAAACTGTTTTTT